The 27 T cell receptor beta chains listed next were all sequenced from one sample in a study of T cell clonality in common variable immunodeficiency (dated by TCRdb to between 2014 and 2016). Library creation used the immunoSEQ multiplex PCR assay. Sourced from immuneACCESS, this table was stored by TCRdb with only in-frame sequences that have V and J called. A share of the clones is absent; for the studies checked, an unresolved V gene accounts for under half, and the remainder has no known explanation. This sample was tabulated with 60,000 to 75,000 clones, among which there are no singletons. The ten largest clones add up to around 1.6% of the sample. The sequencing sample was made of peripheral blood mononuclear cells. The origin of the receptors is a person between 18 and 75 years old in good health.

For this clone: The DNA ends 3 residues before the CDR3 does, and the rest of the CDR3 is filled in from the germline J gene. The chain carries TRBV19 and TRBJ1-1; D may be TRBD1 (5 bases). Germline-derived CDR1 and CDR2 are LNHDA and SQIVND (reference sequence). The CDR3 length is 19 residues. V lost 7 bases and J 0 bases, leaving 27 bases between the germline ends. CDR3 protein: CASKSWGPLRSSMNTEAFF. The CDR3 bases that were read are TGTGCCAGTAAGTCGTGGGGCCCCCTACGCTCCTCCATGAACACTGAA. Filled out from reference TRBV19 and TRBJ1-1, the complete variable domain reads DGGITQSPKYLFRKEGQNVTLSCEQNLNHDAMYWYRQDPGQGLRLIYYSQIVNDFQKGDIAEGYSVSREKKESFPLTVTSAQKNPTAFYLCASKSWGPLRSSMNTEAFFGQGTRLTVV.

The table lists this clone with many counts. From the germline J gene comes the end of the CDR3, since the read stops 3 residues before it. The genes are TRBV7-3 and TRBJ2-7; TRBD1 is a possible D gene (6 bases). The V end lost 5 bases, the J end lost 5 bases, and 13 bases lay between the germline ends. The CDR3 totals 13 residues. Germline V gives CDR1 SGHTA, CDR2 FQGTGA. CDR3 loop: CASSLSGTHEQYF. CDR3 DNA, as far as it was read: TGTGCCAGCAGCCTTTCCGGGACACACGAG.

At least ten counts were recorded for this clone. The missing CDR3 end, 3 residues past where the read stops, is filled in from the germline J gene. This chain joins TRBV4-1 and TRBJ1-6; TRBD1 matches at 9 bases. Germline V lookup: CDR1 MGHRA, CDR2 YSYEKL. This CDR3 spans 15 amino acids. With V trimmed by 3 bases and J by 5 bases, 2 bases remained unmatched. The CDR3 sequence is CASSHRQGDNSPLHF. CDR3 DNA, as far as it was read: TGCGCCAGCAGCCACCGACAGGGGGATAATTCACCC.

This clone has ten or more counts. The read is 3 residues too short to cover the CDR3 end, so that end is filled in from the germline J gene. V usage is TRBV2 and J usage is TRBJ2-7; TRBD2 aligns across 12 bases. Germline V CDR1 and CDR2: SNHLY, FYNNEI. The CDR3 extends over 15 amino acids. Trimming removed 0 bases from V and 4 bases from J; junction bases left unmatched: 1. CDR3 protein: CASSEAGLAGYEQYF. CDR3 bases read: TGTGCCAGCAGTGAAGCAGGACTAGCGGGGTACGAG.

This clone was picked up many times. The junction does not match germline at one end; this may be a read error. The CDR3 end is not reached by the read, which stops 3 residues before it; the germline J gene fills it in. This chain uses TRBV4-2 with TRBJ2-3; the match to TRBD2 covers 12 bases. The germline gives CDR1 LGHNA, CDR2 YNFKEQ. The CDR3 is 16 residues long. The CDR3 DNA, read in part, is TGCGCCAGCAGCACCCGGACTAGCGGGATACAAGATACG. Its translation is CASSTRTSGIQDT. The full-length CDR3 reads as CASSTRTSGIQDTQYF.

This clone was picked up many times. The DNA ends 3 residues before the CDR3 does, and the rest of the CDR3 is filled in from the germline J gene. The chain is built from TRBV10-2 and TRBJ2-7, with 11 bases matching TRBD2. The germline V gene encodes CDR1 WSHSY and CDR2 SAAADI. The CDR3 is 14 residues long. V lost 8 bases and J lost 0; bases outside the gene matches: 3. Incomplete CDR3 DNA: TGCGCCAGCGGGACTAGCGGATACTCCTACGAG. Protein sequence: CASGTSGYSYE. The whole CDR3 sequence is CASGTSGYSYEQYF.

The table lists this clone with many counts. The read gets to within 3 residues of the CDR3 end, and the germline J gene fills in the rest. J is TRBJ1-1 and V is TRBV2; tentatively, D is TRBD1 (6 bases). The CDR3 is made up of 13 amino acids. V shed 7 bases and J shed 6 bases, with 15 bases lying between them. Germline V gives CDR1 SNHLY, CDR2 FYNNEI. CDR3 DNA (partial): TGTGCCAGCATAGGGACACACCTCGCTGAA. It is translated as CASIGTHLAE. Given in full, the CDR3 is CASIGTHLAEAFF.

This clone was counted at least ten times. Coverage ceases 3 residues before the CDR3 finishes, and the germline J gene fills in the end. The chain couples TRBV7-9 to TRBJ2-7; 10 bases are a match to TRBD1. Unmatched junction bases numbered 3, after V lost 0 bases and J lost 4 bases. Germline assignment: CDR1 SEHNR and CDR2 FQNEAQ (reference sequence). The CDR3 covers 15 residues. The DNA read from the CDR3 is TGTGCCAGCAGCTTAGCGGGACAGGGGAAATACGAG. It specifies CASSLAGQGKYE. The full CDR3 protein reads CASSLAGQGKYEQYF.

This clone is medium-sized by share. The read ends 3 residues before the CDR3 terminus; that terminus is restored from the germline J gene. The chain combines TRBV20-1 with TRBJ2-3, with D unclear. CDR1 is DFQATT and CDR2 is SNEGSKA in the germline V gene (reference sequence). Trimming took 5 bases from V and 1 from J, leaving 7 bases between them. The CDR3 consists of 12 residues. The part of the CDR3 DNA that was read is TGCAGTGCTCCTACTCGCACAGATACG. Its protein product is CSAPTRTDT. The full CDR3 protein reads CSAPTRTDTQYF.

Many counts were recorded for this clone. The CDR3 goes on 3 residues after the read ends, and that part is filled in from the germline J gene. The chain employs TRBV28 and TRBJ2-7; D uncertain. From germline, CDR1 is MDHEN and CDR2 SYDVKM. Trimming took off 2 bases at V and 0 bases at J, with 14 bases between the two ends. The CDR3 extends over 16 amino acids. CDR3 protein: CASSLTAEKSSYEQYF. Partial CDR3 DNA: TGTGCCAGCAGTTTAACCGCGGAAAAGAGCTCCTACGAG.

This clone was counted at least ten times. The CDR3 end falls 3 residues outside the read, so it is completed with the germline J gene. V is TRBV14 and J is TRBJ1-2; TRBD1 matches 7 bases. In germline, CDR1 is SGHDN, CDR2 FVKESK. J was trimmed by 0 bases and V by 4 bases; bases with no gene match: 14. This CDR3 contains 18 residues. CDR3 DNA (partial): TGTGCCAGCAGCCCGAAAGGATTTCAGGGGGAAGCTAACTATGGC. Encoded protein: CASSPKGFQGEANYG. The CDR3, in full, reads CASSPKGFQGEANYGYTF.

This clone was recorded at least ten times. The sequence runs out 3 residues before the end of the CDR3; the remainder is reconstructed from the germline J gene. The rearrangement joins TRBV5-1 to TRBJ2-5, with D hard to call. The germline gives CDR1 SGHRS, CDR2 YFSETQ. The CDR3 runs to 13 residues. V lost 3 bases to trimming and J lost 2 bases, with 8 bases between them. The CDR3 protein is CASSSLFQETQYF. Partial CDR3 DNA: TGCGCCAGCAGCTCCCTATTTCAAGAGACC.

This clone was observed many times. The read finishes 3 residues shy of the CDR3 end, and the germline J gene is used to complete it. The genes are TRBV6-2 or TRBV6-3 and TRBJ1-2; TRBD1 is a possible D gene (5 bases). The germline V gene encodes CDR1 MNHEY and CDR2 SVGEGT. The CDR3 length is 14 residues. Incomplete CDR3 DNA: TGTGCCAGCAGTTACCACCTCGGCAGGGAAGGC. This sequence encodes CASSYHLGREG. The whole CDR3 sequence reads CASSYHLGREGYTF.

As concerns this clone: Read coverage stops 3 residues before the CDR3 terminus; the germline J gene supplies the remainder. Other DNA sequences from this sample encode an identical CDR3 as well. This chain joins TRBV5-1 and TRBJ2-3; D call uncertain. Germline V lookup: CDR1 SGHRS, CDR2 YFSETQ. The CDR3 sequence is 13 residues long. V was shortened by 0 bases and J by 7 bases, with 9 bases between the two germline ends. CDR3 DNA (partial): TGCGCCAGCAGCTTGGGTGACACCTATACG. Protein: CASSLGDTYT. The entire CDR3 protein reads CASSLGDTYTQYF.

This clone was observed many times. The CDR3 region is CASRLQGGETQYF. The sequenced CDR3 bases are TGTGCCAGCAGGTTACAGGGTGGCGAGACC. The V and J genes are TRBV7-2 and TRBJ2-5, with TRBD1 as a possible D gene (6 bases). The missing CDR3 end, 3 residues past where the read stops, is filled in from the germline J gene. V was shortened by 6 bases and J by 5 bases, with 13 bases between the two germline ends. Germline CDR1 reads SGHTA; CDR2 reads FQGNSA. The CDR3 runs to 13 residues. Drawing the rest from reference TRBV7-2 and TRBJ2-5, the complete variable domain is GAGVSQSPSNKVTEKGKDVELRCDPISGHTALYWYRQSLGQGLEFLIYFQGNSAPDKSGLPSDRFSAERTGGSVSTLTIQRTQQEDSAVYLCASRLQGGETQYFGPGTRLLVL.

Ten or more counts support this clone. From the germline J gene comes the end of the CDR3, since the read stops 3 residues before it. The chain combines TRBV19 with TRBJ2-3; no clear D. V gave up 5 bases and J gave up 3 bases, with 6 bases separating them. The germline V gene encodes CDR1 LNHDA and CDR2 SQIVND (reference sequence). This CDR3 has 12 residues. The sequenced part of the CDR3 DNA is TGTGCCAGTAGTTATTCGACAGATACG. As protein: CASSYSTDT. The entire CDR3 is CASSYSTDTQYF.

This clone showed up many times. Coverage ceases 3 residues before the CDR3 finishes, and the germline J gene fills in the end. Other DNA sequences in this specimen translate into the identical CDR3. This rearrangement joins TRBV12-3 or TRBV12-4 to TRBJ2-7, with unresolved D. This CDR3 has 12 residues. The germline V and J ends were trimmed by 3 bases and 4 bases, with 7 bases remaining between them. CDR3 residues: CASSFGPYEQYF. The covered CDR3 bases are TGTGCCAGCAGTTTCGGTCCGTACGAG.

This clone appeared many times. The read terminates 3 residues before the CDR3 end, so the remaining end is supplied by the germline J gene. The chain uses TRBV7-6 and TRBJ2-1; 11 nucleotides agree with TRBD1. CDR1 is SGHVS and CDR2 is FNYEAQ in the germline V gene. There are 15 residues in the CDR3. V lost 5 bases to trimming and J lost 8 bases; unmatched junction nucleotides: 8. CDR3: CASSARTGGWDEQFF. The DNA read from the CDR3 is TGTGCCAGCAGCGCCCGGACAGGGGGCTGGGATGAG.

This clone was counted many times. The read terminates 3 residues ahead of where the CDR3 ends, so the germline J gene completes it. This chain joins TRBV5-1 and TRBJ2-5; TRBD2 matches at 15 bases. Germline CDR1 reads SGHRS; CDR2 reads YFSETQ. Losses at the gene ends were 3 bases for V and 4 bases for J; bases not matched to a gene: 7. The CDR3 loop spans 17 amino acids. The CDR3 protein is CASSWGLAGGWGETQYF. The part of the CDR3 DNA that was read is TGCGCCAGCAGCTGGGGACTAGCGGGAGGATGGGGAGAGACC.

This clone has at least ten counts. The CDR3 end falls 3 residues outside the read, so it is completed with the germline J gene. The rearrangement uses TRBV20-1 and TRBJ2-2, with TRBD2 matching 7 bases. Germline assignment: CDR1 DFQATT and CDR2 SNEGSKA (reference sequence). V shed 5 bases, J shed 3 bases, and the junction held 12 bases outside the gene matches. The CDR3 contains 16 residues. CDR3 bases read: TGCAGTGCTTCCTCGACTAGCAGCTCCCACACCGGGGAG. The encoded protein is CSASSTSSSHTGE. The entire CDR3 sequence reads CSASSTSSSHTGELFF.

Points on this clone: The read ends 3 residues before the CDR3 terminus; that terminus is restored from the germline J gene. J is TRBJ2-3 and V is TRBV5-1; the D is unclear. The V gene's germline CDR1 is SGHRS and CDR2 YFSETQ. The CDR3 consists of 14 residues. CDR3 DNA, as far as it was read: TGCGCCAGCAGCTTGGATCCACAGCATCAGCCG. This translates into CASSLDPQHQP. The entire CDR3 is CASSLDPQHQPQYF.

This clone showed up many times. The read halts 3 residues ahead of the CDR3 end, with the missing end drawn from the germline J gene. The V gene is TRBV6-2 or TRBV6-3, the J gene TRBJ1-2; 8 nucleotides agree with TRBD1. The CDR3 length is 14 residues. The germline V gene encodes CDR1 MNHEY and CDR2 SVGEGT. J gave up 7 bases and V 2 bases, and 6 bases lay outside the gene matches. The CDR3 region is CASSYAGQGSGYTF. Incomplete CDR3 DNA: TGTGCCAGCAGTTACGCAGGACAGGGAAGTGGC.

Concerning this clone: The read ends 3 residues shy of where the CDR3 ends; the end is completed using the germline J gene. The chain employs TRBV29-1 and TRBJ2-3, with unresolved D. The V end was cut by 2 bases, the J end by 0 bases, with 15 bases between. The CDR3 totals 16 residues. Germline V CDR1 and CDR2: SQVTM, ANQGSEA. Incomplete CDR3 DNA: TGCAGCGTTGAATTGGGCAGGCGCCACAGCACAGATACG. Its protein product is CSVELGRRHSTDT. The CDR3 reads in full as CSVELGRRHSTDTQYF.

This clone appeared many times. The read stops 3 residues short of the end of the CDR3; the missing end is completed from the germline J gene. The chain employs TRBV28 and TRBJ2-3, with D tentatively TRBD1 (5 bases). Germline CDR1 is MDHEN and CDR2 is SYDVKM. V shed 2 bases and J shed 3 bases, with 6 bases lying between them. The CDR3 consists of 13 residues. CDR3 residues: CASSLKGTDTQYF. The DNA read from the CDR3 is TGTGCCAGCAGTTTAAAGGGGACAGATACG.

This clone was picked up many times. The CDR3 extends 3 residues past the end of the read, so its final part is completed from the germline J gene. The chain links TRBV10-1 to TRBJ2-7; 9 nucleotides match TRBD1. The CDR3 has 15 amino acids. Trimming cost V 2 bases and J 6 bases; bases outside gene matches: 8. Looked up from germline, CDR1 is WNHNN and CDR2 is SYGVQD (reference sequence). The CDR3 sequence is CASSERTGGFGEQYF. The CDR3 bases that were read are TGCGCCAGCAGTGAGCGTACAGGGGGCTTCGGCGAG.

This clone was seen many times. Read data end 3 residues before the CDR3 end; the end is taken from the germline J gene. The V and J genes are TRBV19 and TRBJ1-1, with 7 bases aligning to TRBD1. Germline V gene lookup returns CDR1 LNHDA and CDR2 SQIVND (reference sequence). The CDR3 is made up of 14 amino acids. CDR3 residues: CASSIRQGNPEAFF. The CDR3 DNA, read in part, is TGTGCCAGTAGTATAAGACAGGGAAATCCCGAA.

This clone was recorded many times. The read terminates 3 residues before the CDR3 end, so the remaining end is supplied by the germline J gene. The chain recombines TRBV5-1 with TRBJ2-7, with 11 bases aligning to TRBD2. CDR1 SGHRS and CDR2 YFSETQ come from the germline V gene. The CDR3 totals 15 residues. J was trimmed by 1 base and V by 4 bases; bases with no gene match: 4. CDR3 bases read: TGCGCCAGCAGCCGTCTAGCGGGAGGATCCTACGAG. Translating it yields CASSRLAGGSYE. The CDR3, in full, reads CASSRLAGGSYEQYF.